What follows are 30 T cell receptor beta chains derived from one specimen sequenced in a study of shared clonotypes between healthy human individuals. Generated by immunoSEQ multiplex PCR, the TCRdb table keeps only in-frame clones and is missing some. Altogether around 1,100,000 clones are present, roughly 80% being singletons, with the ten largest covering about 0.94%. The sequenced sample was memory CD4+ T cells from PBMCs. The sample's subset: CD45RA-negative fraction. Source of these receptors: a man in his late teens or twenties in good health. Some clones in this sample may be carry-over from other donors' samples.

This chain links TRBV5-4 with TRBJ2-3; the D is unclear. The CDR3 is made up of 14 amino acids. V was clipped by 2 bases and J by 0 bases, with 7 bases between them. Germline assignment: CDR1 SGHNT and CDR2 YYREEE (reference sequence). CDR3 sequence reads: CASSFGSSTDTQYF. The CDR3 DNA reads as TGTGCCAGCAGCTTCGGCTCGAGCACAGATACGCAGTATTTT.

The chain employs TRBV4-2 and TRBJ2-1; TRBD2 might be the D (5 bases). The germline gives CDR1 LGHNA, CDR2 YNFKEQ. CDR3 length equals 16 residues. V was pared by 3 bases and J by 2 bases, with 14 bases between. CDR3 nucleotides: TGTGCCAGCAGCCAGGGGTCAATACTAGCCTACAATGAGCAGTTCTTC. This encodes CASSQGSILAYNEQFF.

This clone showed up just once. Other DNA sequences in this specimen translate into the identical CDR3. V is TRBV28 and J is TRBJ2-5; 9 bases align to TRBD2. This CDR3 spans 14 amino acids. V dropped 2 bases and J dropped 5; count of bases not matched to a gene: 3. Germline CDR1 reads MDHEN; CDR2 reads SYDVKM. DNA of the CDR3: TGTGCCAGCAGTTTAGCGGGAGGGCGGGAGACCCAGTACTTC. Translated: CASSLAGGRETQYF. The full variable domain, rest sourced from reference TRBV28 and TRBJ2-5, is DVKVTQSSRYLVKRTGEKVFLECVQDMDHENMFWYRQDPGLGLRLIYFSYDVKMKEKGDIPEGYSVSREKKERFSLILESASTNQTSMYLCASSLAGGRETQYFGPGTRLLVL.

The J gene is TRBJ2-3, the V gene TRBV7-3; TRBD2 matches 9 bases. The germline V gene has CDR1 SGHTA and CDR2 FQGTGA. V shed 3 bases, J shed 4 bases, and the junction held 11 bases outside the gene matches. The length of the CDR3 is 17 residues. In DNA form, the CDR3 reads TGTGCCAGCAGCTTGGTTGGGCTAGCGGGAAGGGCAGATACGCAGTATTTT. Translating gives CASSLVGLAGRADTQYF.

The rearrangement uses TRBV10-3 and TRBJ2-7; maybe TRBD1 (5 bases). The germline V and J ends were trimmed by 5 bases and 4 bases, with 15 bases remaining between them. CDR3 size: 14 residues. Looked up from germline, CDR1 is ENHRY and CDR2 is SYGVKD. This CDR3 reads CAISQGLGFYEQYF. CDR3 in DNA: TGTGCCATCAGTCAGGGTCTCGGTTTTTACGAGCAGTACTTC.

V usage is TRBV27 and J usage is TRBJ2-3, with D unclear. This CDR3 is 14 amino acids long. Germline CDR1 reads MNHEY; CDR2 reads SMNVEV (reference sequence). The V end lost 4 bases, the J end lost 1 base, and 9 bases lay between the germline ends. Written as DNA, the CDR3 is TGTGCCAGCAGTTCCCTAACCCGCACAGATACGCAGTATTTT. Its protein product is CASSSLTRTDTQYF.

The chain combines TRBV5-6 with TRBJ1-2; D is unclear. Germline assignment: CDR1 SGHDT and CDR2 YYEEEE. The CDR3 is made up of 12 amino acids. V gave up 4 bases and J gave up 3 bases, with 7 bases separating them. The CDR3 here is CASSPRYYGYTF. The CDR3 coding sequence is TGTGCCAGCAGCCCTCGGTACTATGGCTACACCTTC.

This clone was picked up many times. Other DNA sequences from this sample encode an identical CDR3 as well. CDR3 DNA sequence: TGTGCCAGCAATAGGGACAGTAATCAGCCCCAGCATTTT. Its translation is CASNRDSNQPQHF. The rearrangement joins TRBV2 to TRBJ1-5; 7 bases agree with TRBD1. CDR1 is SNHLY, CDR2 FYNNEI, per germline. This CDR3 region has 13 residues. J lost 4 bases, V lost 7 bases, and 4 bases had no gene match. The full variable domain, its missing parts supplied by reference TRBV2 and TRBJ1-5, is EPEVTQTPSHQVTQMGQEVILRCVPISNHLYFYWYRQILGQKVEFLVSFYNNEISEKSEIFDDQFSVERPDGSNFTLKIRSTKLEDSAMYFCASNRDSNQPQHFGDGTRLSIL.

This chain links TRBV11-2 with TRBJ2-2, with 10 bases identical to TRBD1. CDR1 and CDR2 (germline): SGHAT, FQNNGV. The J segment lost 4 bases and the V segment lost 5 bases, leaving 4 bases of the junction unmatched. The CDR3 has 15 residues. The CDR3 here is CASSRGTGATGELFF. As DNA, the CDR3 is TGTGCCAGCAGCAGGGGGACAGGGGCCACCGGGGAGCTGTTTTTT.

As regards this clone: This may arise from a read error, as a much more abundant clone is one base away. This same CDR3 is encoded by further DNA sequences in the sample. The chain couples TRBV5-1 to TRBJ1-5; D ambiguous. CDR1 is SGHRS, CDR2 YFSETQ, per germline. The CDR3 runs 15 residues. V lost 0 bases and J 0 bases, leaving 7 bases between the germline ends. CDR3: CASSLGVDSNQPQHF. CDR3 bases: TGCGCCAGCAGCTTGGGTGTCGATAGCAATCAGCCCCAGCATTTT.

The sample holds one count of this clone. The gene calls are TRBV18 and TRBJ1-2, with 10 bases identical to TRBD1. Trimming at V came to 6 bases and at J to 8 bases, leaving 3 bases not matched to a gene. Germline V gene sequence: CDR1 KGHSH, CDR2 LQKENI. The CDR3 length is 12 residues. The CDR3 bases are TGTGCCAGCTCGGGACAGGGGAAGGGCTACACCTTC. This codes for CASSGQGKGYTF. Variable domain in full (rest from reference TRBV18 and TRBJ1-2): NAGVMQNPRHLVRRRGQEARLRCSPMKGHSHVYWYRQLPEEGLKFMVYLQKENIIDESGMPKERFSAEFPKEGPSILRIQQVVRGDSAAYFCASSGQGKGYTFGSGTRLTVV.

The chain combines TRBV25-1 with TRBJ2-7; D remains unclear. Trimming removed 6 bases at V and 2 bases at J, with 11 bases between. The CDR3 totals 13 residues. The germline V gene has CDR1 MGHDK and CDR2 SYGVNS. CDR3 sequence reads: CASSRRSTYEQYF. The CDR3 region has the DNA TGTGCCAGCAGCCGACGATCTACCTACGAGCAGTACTTC.

V and J are TRBV29-1 and TRBJ1-4; unclear D gene. This CDR3 spans 13 amino acids. The germline gives CDR1 SQVTM, CDR2 ANQGSEA. Trimming removed 4 bases at V and 4 bases at J, with 10 bases between. The CDR3 sequence is CSVGVGGNEKLFF. DNA for the CDR3: TGCAGCGTTGGGGTTGGCGGTAATGAAAAACTGTTTTTT. The variable domain in full, completed from reference TRBV29-1 and TRBJ1-4, reads SAVISQKPSRDICQRGTSLTIQCQVDSQVTMMFWYRQQPGQSLTLIATANQGSEATYESGFVIDKFPISRPNLTFSTLTVSNMSPEDSSIYLCSVGVGGNEKLFFGSGTQLSVL.

The chain recombines TRBV19 with TRBJ1-2, with 8 bases that match TRBD1. Germline CDR1 and CDR2: LNHDA and SQIVND (reference sequence). CDR3 length equals 14 residues. V dropped 4 bases and J dropped 0; count of bases not matched to a gene: 1. The CDR3 DNA reads as TGTGCCAGTAGTACGGGACAGGCTAACTATGGCTACACCTTC. Translating gives CASSTGQANYGYTF.

The genes are TRBV28 and TRBJ2-7; 7 nucleotides align to TRBD1. The V and J ends lost 9 bases and 7 bases, in that order; junction bases with no gene match: 6. This CDR3 region has 11 residues. From germline, CDR1 is MDHEN and CDR2 SYDVKM. Here the CDR3 DNA reads TGTGCCAGTCAGGGGGTCGGGGAGCAGTACTTC. Its translation: CASQGVGEQYF. Full variable domain (outside the CDR3, taken from reference TRBV28 and TRBJ2-7): DVKVTQSSRYLVKRTGEKVFLECVQDMDHENMFWYRQDPGLGLRLIYFSYDVKMKEKGDIPEGYSVSREKKERFSLILESASTNQTSMYLCASQGVGEQYFGPGTRLTVT.

The CDR3 is CASSFRQVNQPQHF. The CDR3 coding sequence is TGTGCCAGCAGTTTTAGACAGGTCAATCAGCCCCAGCATTTT. The gene calls are TRBV2 and TRBJ1-5; D is perhaps TRBD1 (6 bases). Germline lookup yields CDR1 SNHLY and CDR2 FYNNEI. V was cut by 5 bases and J by 3 bases, with 11 bases left in between. The CDR3 runs 14 residues.

This clone has more than one count but fewer than ten. The chain carries TRBV28 and TRBJ1-1; D is unresolved. The CDR3 is 17 amino acids. Per germline, CDR1 MDHEN and CDR2 SYDVKM. The V end lost 6 bases, the J end lost 3 bases, and 23 bases lay between the germline ends. This CDR3 reads CASRLVQLRVQDTEAFF. CDR3 sequence (DNA): TGTGCCAGCAGGCTGGTCCAGCTGAGGGTTCAAGACACTGAAGCTTTCTTT.

There are a few counts of this clone. This chain connects TRBV2 to TRBJ1-2, with no clear D. The CDR3 consists of 14 residues. The ends were cut back, 2 bases at V and 4 bases at J, with 11 bases in the middle. CDR1 is SNHLY and CDR2 is FYNNEI in the germline V gene. Written as DNA, the CDR3 is TGTGCCAGCAGTGAAAGGCCAGTCAGCTATGGCTACACCTTC. Residues: CASSERPVSYGYTF. Full variable domain (remainder filled in from reference TRBV2 and TRBJ1-2): EPEVTQTPSHQVTQMGQEVILRCVPISNHLYFYWYRQILGQKVEFLVSFYNNEISEKSEIFDDQFSVERPDGSNFTLKIRSTKLEDSAMYFCASSERPVSYGYTFGSGTRLTVV.

This clone was recorded a few times. V gene TRBV7-7 combines with J gene TRBJ2-7, with D uncertain. Germline V CDR1 and CDR2: SSHAT, FNYEAQ (reference sequence). CDR3 length: 15 amino acids. Trimming removed 1 base at V and 1 base at J, with 11 bases between. The CDR3 sequence: CASSLVLGPSYEQYF. Written as DNA, the CDR3 is TGTGCCAGCAGCTTAGTCTTAGGGCCTTCCTACGAGCAGTACTTC.

The CDR3 nucleotides read TGTGCCAGCAGGGGTACCTCCTACGAGCAGTACTTC. This gives the protein CASRGTSYEQYF. The rearrangement links TRBV2 to TRBJ2-7, with no clear D. Trimming cost V 6 bases and J 0 bases, with 6 bases left between them. The germline gives CDR1 SNHLY, CDR2 FYNNEI. This CDR3 region has 12 residues.

The CDR3 here is CAWPISYRMGVNTEAFF. The CDR3, as DNA: TGTGCCTGGCCGATAAGTTACAGAATGGGCGTGAACACTGAAGCTTTCTTT. The rearrangement joins TRBV30 to TRBJ1-1; D gene uncertain. This CDR3 region has 17 residues. CDR1 and CDR2 from the germline V gene are GTSNPN and SVGIG (reference sequence). V was trimmed by 5 bases and J by 0 bases, leaving 22 bases between them.

The J gene is TRBJ2-5, the V gene TRBV7-9; no clear D. The CDR3 loop spans 14 amino acids. Trimming pared 2 bases from V and 4 bases from J, leaving 11 bases between. Germline lookup yields CDR1 SEHNR and CDR2 FQNEAQ (reference sequence). This CDR3 reads CASSLYPQGETQYF. The CDR3, as DNA: TGTGCCAGCAGCTTATATCCCCAAGGAGAGACCCAGTACTTC.

CDR3 coding DNA: TGTGCCAGCAGCTCCCCGGGCAGTTTAAGCGAGCAGTACTTC. Its translation is CASSSPGSLSEQYF. V usage is TRBV7-6 and J usage is TRBJ2-7; D unclear. Germline lookup yields CDR1 SGHVS and CDR2 FNYEAQ. The CDR3 consists of 14 residues. Trimming took 4 bases from V and 6 from J, leaving 16 bases between them.

This clone showed up just a few times. V is TRBV4-1 and J is TRBJ1-2; tentative D call: TRBD1 (6 bases). Deletions cut 0 bases from V and 2 bases from J, with 7 bases between. Germline CDR1 MGHRA, CDR2 YSYEKL. The CDR3 length is 14 residues. CDR3 loop: CASSQDQGNYGYTF. CDR3 bases: TGCGCCAGCAGCCAAGATCAGGGGAACTATGGCTACACCTTC.

V gene TRBV2 combines with J gene TRBJ2-3; tentative D call: TRBD2 (6 bases). CDR1 and CDR2 (germline): SNHLY, FYNNEI. Between the trimmed V and J ends, which lost 7 bases and 1 base, there was a span of 9 bases. This CDR3 is built from 13 residues. The CDR3 protein is CASTVAGTDTQYF. DNA for the CDR3: TGTGCCAGCACAGTAGCGGGCACAGATACGCAGTATTTT.

The J gene is TRBJ1-1, the V gene TRBV6-5; unclear D gene. The CDR3 covers 16 residues. CDR1 and CDR2 from the germline V gene are MNHEY and SVGAGI. The V end lost 1 base, the J end lost 2 bases, and 14 bases lay between the germline ends. The CDR3: CASSYFVGQINTEAFF. The CDR3 DNA follows: TGTGCCAGCAGTTACTTCGTCGGGCAAATAAACACTGAAGCTTTCTTT.

The CDR3 DNA sequence: TGTGCCAGCAGCTTAGTCCGGACTCCCAACGATGAGCAGTTCTTC. It encodes CASSLVRTPNDEQFF. The J gene is TRBJ2-1, the V gene TRBV11-2; tentative D call: TRBD2 (5 bases). CDR1 is SGHAT and CDR2 is FQNNGV in the germline V gene. The CDR3 totals 15 residues. Trimming removed 1 base at V and 8 bases at J, with 15 bases between. Using reference TRBV11-2 and TRBJ2-1 for the parts outside the CDR3, the full variable domain is EAGVAQSPRYKIIEKRQSVAFWCNPISGHATLYWYQQILGQGPKLLIQFQNNGVVDDSQLPKDRFSAERLKGVDSTLKIQPAKLEDSAVYLCASSLVRTPNDEQFFGPGTRLTVL.

This clone was recorded a few times. The CDR3 DNA sequence: TGTGCCAGCAGCTTAGATCTAGGGTTTACGACTGAAGCTTTCTTT. This codes for CASSLDLGFTTEAFF. The chain joins TRBV11-1 to TRBJ1-1; D gene uncertain. The V end lost 1 base, the J end lost 5 bases, and 14 bases lay between the germline ends. Germline V gene sequence: CDR1 SGHAT, CDR2 FQDESV (reference sequence). The CDR3 loop spans 15 amino acids.

About this clone: The same CDR3 is also encoded by other DNA sequences in this sample. The chain combines TRBV9 with TRBJ2-1; TRBD2 matches 8 bases. V dropped 3 bases and J dropped 2; count of bases not matched to a gene: 4. Germline V CDR1 and CDR2: SGDLS, YYNGEE. The CDR3 has 15 residues. The CDR3 nucleotides read TGTGCCAGCAGCGACAGCGGGAGCACCTACAATGAGCAGTTCTTC. This codes for CASSDSGSTYNEQFF.

This rearrangement joins TRBV6-6 to TRBJ1-2, with 9 bases lining up with TRBD1. The CDR3 covers 15 residues. Germline V lookup: CDR1 MNHNY, CDR2 SVGAGI (reference sequence). V trimming: 2 bases; J trimming: 8 bases; junction bases outside the gene matches: 9. The chain's CDR3 is CASSYAWTGAGGYTF. CDR3 sequence (DNA): TGTGCCAGCAGTTACGCCTGGACAGGGGCGGGAGGCTACACCTTC.